Sequencing of this T cell receptor beta chain was carried out in a study of T-cell reconstitution after alpha-beta-depleted transplantation in children. V gave up 1 base and J gave up 4 bases, with 13 bases separating them. Germline lookup yields CDR1 LGHNA and CDR2 YSLEER. This CDR3 spans 15 amino acids. Preparing the TCRbeta library involved the use of unique molecular identifiers. TCRdb analysed the PCR reads with MiXCR anew, one entry per CDR3 protein. The sample lists some 340,000 distinct CDR3 sequences; 10% to 13% were seen once. This sequence originates from a human donor who donated a stem cell graft to a child with acute lymphoblastic leukemia. The chain recombines TRBV4-3 with TRBJ1-2; D not resolved. The sample consisted of PBMCs from the stem cell graft donor, taken from the stem cell graft. CDR3 nucleotides: TGCGCCAGCAGCCAAGTAGAAGTTGCTGGCTATGGCTACACCTTC. Protein product: CASSQVEVAGYGYTF.